The 5 T cell receptor beta chains presented below share a single source sample, sequenced in a study of shared clonotypes between healthy human individuals. Here immunoSEQ multiplex PCR was the method, and the copy in TCRdb shows in-frame clones only, minus some. The top ten clones hold less than 15% of a sample with some 480,000 clones, 70% to 80% of them seen once. The sequenced material came from PBMCs. The receptor set was obtained from a middle-aged woman in good health. Some clones in this sample may be carry-over from other donors' samples.

Note on this clone: This may stem from a read error, because a much larger clone lies one nucleotide away. This CDR3 is also generated by other DNA sequences in the sample. The chain uses TRBV7-9 and TRBJ1-4, with 9 bases fitting TRBD1. This CDR3 is 14 amino acids long. Germline loops: CDR1 SEHNR, CDR2 FQNEAQ (reference sequence). In DNA form, the CDR3 reads TGTGCCAGCAGCTCTGGACAGGGGAATGAAAAGCTGTTTTTT. This gives the protein CASSSGQGNEKLFF.

In the case of this clone: A far larger clone is off by one base, so a read error is likely. This rearrangement joins TRBV6-6 to TRBJ2-7, with TRBD1 identical over 7 bases. The trim removed 5 bases at V and 5 bases at J, leaving 12 bases unmatched. The CDR3 is 15 residues long. Germline CDR1 reads MNHNY; CDR2 reads SVGAGI (reference sequence). CDR3 residues: CASSTYRGGSHEQYF. In DNA form, the CDR3 reads TGTGCCAGCAGTACCTACAGGGGTGGGTCCCACGAGCAGTACTTC.

The chain recombines TRBV6-5 with TRBJ2-2, with 7 bases lining up with TRBD2. The CDR3 contains 14 residues. V shed 8 bases, J shed 0 bases, and the junction held 3 bases outside the gene matches. Per germline, CDR1 MNHEY and CDR2 SVGAGI. The CDR3 DNA is TGTGCCAGCCGAACTAGCGCGAACACCGGGGAGCTGTTTTTT. Translation gives CASRTSANTGELFF.

This clone was seen many times. This chain connects TRBV6-5 to TRBJ2-7; no definite D call. CDR1 and CDR2 (germline): MNHEY, SVGAGI. This CDR3 has 14 residues. V was shortened by 6 bases and J by 2 bases, with 14 bases between the two germline ends. The CDR3 coding sequence is TGTGCCAGCAGGGTATCGACTGCGACCTACGAGCAGTACTTC. Its protein is CASRVSTATYEQYF.

This rearrangement joins TRBV28 to TRBJ1-4; D is uncertain. Germline lookup yields CDR1 MDHEN and CDR2 SYDVKM. The CDR3 is 14 amino acids. V lost 6 bases to trimming and J lost 3 bases, with 11 bases between them. DNA for the CDR3: TGTGCCAGCAGCGAAGGAGGGCCTAATGAAAAACTGTTTTTT. The encoded protein is CASSEGGPNEKLFF.